This note documents a single T cell receptor beta chain sequence. TCRdb keeps only in-frame clones here, not all; method: immunoSEQ multiplex PCR. The sample has approximately 330,000 clones; roughly nine tenths are singletons. Per germline, CDR1 MNHEY and CDR2 SMNVEV (reference sequence). This CDR3 comprises 15 residues. V dropped 2 bases and J dropped 9; count of bases not matched to a gene: 10. These data originate in a study of blood T cell repertoires in COVID-19. Study context: In each case, the material was cDNA or gDNA derived from T cells, B-cell-depleted T cells, or PBMCs.

The chain couples TRBV27 to TRBJ2-1, with 7 bases identical to TRBD2. The source is a young woman who had recovered from COVID-19. Sequencing was carried out using PBMCs or T cells enriched from blood (not recorded which). CDR3 sequence: CASSLEVGLVTEQFF. CDR3 nucleotides: TGTGCCAGCAGTTTAGAGGTCGGACTAGTCACTGAGCAGTTCTTC.